Below, 8 T cell receptor beta chains from the same sample are listed, as sequenced in a study of T-cell reconstitution after alpha-beta-depleted transplantation in children. A library of TCRbeta sequences, prepared with unique molecular identifiers, was generated. TCRdb called the PCR reads again in MiXCR, with one record for every CDR3 protein. The repertoire holds 200,000 to 250,000 distinct CDR3 sequences, with around 7.8% as singletons. This specimen consisted of PBMCs, mostly from graft donor cells, obtained 180 days after TCRalphabeta/CD19-depleted stem cell transplant. These receptors were obtained from a male patient younger than 18 who had a stem cell transplant for acute lymphoblastic leukemia, so the T cells may come from the graft donor.

This clonotype came up a few times. This chain links TRBV4-3 with TRBJ2-1; maybe TRBD2 (6 bases). CDR1 is LGHNA and CDR2 is YSLEER in the germline V gene. CDR3 length: 13 amino acids. Trimming took off 1 base at V and 10 bases at J, with 11 bases between the two ends. This CDR3 reads CASSQGYGREQFF. CDR3 in DNA: TGCGCCAGCAGCCAAGGATATGGGAGGGAGCAGTTCTTC.

There are many counts of this clonotype. The chain joins TRBV5-1 to TRBJ2-7; D is uncertain. This CDR3 spans 17 amino acids. The V and J ends lost 4 bases and 3 bases respectively, with 23 bases between them. Per the germline V gene, CDR1 is SGHRS and CDR2 is YFSETQ. The CDR3 region is CASSRTPLDLYIYEQYF. The CDR3 nucleotides read TGCGCCAGCAGCCGAACCCCCCTCGATCTATATATCTACGAGCAGTACTTC.

This clonotype was detected many times. The chain employs TRBV20-1 and TRBJ1-3, with D possibly matching TRBD1 (6 bases). Germline lookup yields CDR1 DFQATT and CDR2 SNEGSKA (reference sequence). There are 15 residues in the CDR3. V lost 6 bases, J lost 0 bases, and 15 bases lay in between. The DNA for the CDR3 is TGCAGTGCATTGACCGGACAGACCTCTGGAAACACCATATATTTT. This codes for CSALTGQTSGNTIYF.

In its sample, this clonotype was seen a few times. The chain has TRBV7-2 and TRBJ2-7; maybe TRBD1 (6 bases). V shed 7 bases and J shed 5 bases, with 15 bases lying between them. The CDR3 loop spans 13 amino acids. Per germline, CDR1 SGHTA and CDR2 FQGNSA. CDR3 protein: CASIPTGLNEQYF. For the CDR3, the DNA is TGTGCCAGCATCCCTACAGGGTTGAACGAGCAGTACTTC. Full variable domain (outside the CDR3, taken from reference TRBV7-2 and TRBJ2-7): GAGVSQSPSNKVTEKGKDVELRCDPISGHTALYWYRQSLGQGLEFLIYFQGNSAPDKSGLPSDRFSAERTGGSVSTLTIQRTQQEDSAVYLCASIPTGLNEQYFGPGTRLTVT.

Many counts were recorded for this clonotype. The V gene is TRBV11-2, the J gene TRBJ2-1; 10 positions match TRBD2. The CDR3 spans 17 residues. J was trimmed by 7 bases and V by 0 bases; bases with no gene match: 9. Germline CDR1 is SGHAT and CDR2 is FQNNGV. CDR3 amino acids: CASSLDFSGRLWNEQFF. The DNA of the CDR3 is TGTGCCAGCAGCTTAGACTTTAGCGGGAGGCTATGGAATGAGCAGTTCTTC.

The rearrangement links TRBV18 to TRBJ2-5; either TRBD1 or TRBD2 may fit D (5 bases each). Germline CDR1 reads KGHSH; CDR2 reads LQKENI. This CDR3 has 17 residues. Trimming pared 3 bases from V and 1 base from J, leaving 18 bases between. The chain's CDR3 is CASSPLARDRLQETQYF. The CDR3 region has the DNA TGTGCCAGCTCACCTTTAGCCCGGGACCGGCTCCAAGAGACCCAGTACTTC. Full variable domain (missing parts from reference TRBV18 and TRBJ2-5): NAGVMQNPRHLVRRRGQEARLRCSPMKGHSHVYWYRQLPEEGLKFMVYLQKENIIDESGMPKERFSAEFPKEGPSILRIQQVVRGDSAAYFCASSPLARDRLQETQYFGPGTRLLVL.

This clonotype has ten or more counts. The rearrangement joins TRBV29-1 to TRBJ1-2, with no clear D. This CDR3 is 15 amino acids long. Trimming removed 4 bases from V and 4 bases from J, with 19 bases in between. CDR1 is SQVTM and CDR2 is ANQGSEA in the germline V gene. CDR3 residues: CSVAYSRPVTYGYTF. The CDR3 DNA follows: TGCAGCGTTGCCTATTCCCGACCGGTAACCTATGGCTACACCTTC.

In its sample, this clonotype was seen many times. The chain uses TRBV12-3 or TRBV12-4 and TRBJ2-7; weak D call: TRBD1 (6 bases). The CDR3 totals 14 residues. V lost 8 bases to trimming and J lost 3 bases, with 17 bases between them. In DNA, the CDR3 is TGTGCCAGCCCAGGGGCCAGTTCGAGCTACGAGCAGTACTTC. It yields the protein CASPGASSSYEQYF.